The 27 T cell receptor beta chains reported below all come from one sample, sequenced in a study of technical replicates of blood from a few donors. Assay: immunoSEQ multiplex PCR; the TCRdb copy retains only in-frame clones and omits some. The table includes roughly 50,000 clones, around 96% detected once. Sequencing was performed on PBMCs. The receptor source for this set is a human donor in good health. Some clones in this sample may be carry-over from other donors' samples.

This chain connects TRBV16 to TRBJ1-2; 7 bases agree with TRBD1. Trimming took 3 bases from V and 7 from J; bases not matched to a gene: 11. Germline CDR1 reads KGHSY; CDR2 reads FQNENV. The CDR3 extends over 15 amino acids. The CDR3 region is CASSHSRQGVSGYTF. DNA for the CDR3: TGTGCCAGCAGCCACTCCAGACAGGGTGTCTCTGGCTACACCTTC.

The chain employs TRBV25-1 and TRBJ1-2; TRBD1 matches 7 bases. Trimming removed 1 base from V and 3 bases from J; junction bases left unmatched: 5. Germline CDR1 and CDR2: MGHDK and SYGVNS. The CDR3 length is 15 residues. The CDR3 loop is CASSELGGAHYGYTF. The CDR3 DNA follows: TGTGCCAGCAGTGAATTAGGGGGCGCCCACTATGGCTACACCTTC.

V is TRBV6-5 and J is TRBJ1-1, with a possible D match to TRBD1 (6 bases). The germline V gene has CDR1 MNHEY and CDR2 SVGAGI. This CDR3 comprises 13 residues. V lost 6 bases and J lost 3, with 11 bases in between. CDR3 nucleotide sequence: TGTGCCAGCAGCAGGGACATTGACACTGAAGCTTTCTTT. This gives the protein CASSRDIDTEAFF.

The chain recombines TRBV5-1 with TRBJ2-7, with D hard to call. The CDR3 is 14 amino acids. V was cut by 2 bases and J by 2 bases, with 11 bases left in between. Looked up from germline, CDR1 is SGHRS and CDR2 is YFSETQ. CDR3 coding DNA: TGCGCCAGCAGCTTCGGCGGTGGAGCCTACGAGCAGTACTTC. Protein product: CASSFGGGAYEQYF. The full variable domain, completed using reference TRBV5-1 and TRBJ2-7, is KAGVTQTPRYLIKTRGQQVTLSCSPISGHRSVSWYQQTPGQGLQFLFEYFSETQRNKGNFPGRFSGRQFSNSRSEMNVSTLELGDSALYLCASSFGGGAYEQYFGPGTRLTVT.

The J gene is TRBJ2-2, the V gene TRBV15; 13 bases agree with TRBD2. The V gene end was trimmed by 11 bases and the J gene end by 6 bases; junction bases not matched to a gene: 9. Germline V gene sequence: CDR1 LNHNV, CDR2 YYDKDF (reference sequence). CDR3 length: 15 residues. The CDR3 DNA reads TGTGCCTCCGGGACTAGCGGGACCACCTCCGGGGAGCTGTTTTTT. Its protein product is CASGTSGTTSGELFF.

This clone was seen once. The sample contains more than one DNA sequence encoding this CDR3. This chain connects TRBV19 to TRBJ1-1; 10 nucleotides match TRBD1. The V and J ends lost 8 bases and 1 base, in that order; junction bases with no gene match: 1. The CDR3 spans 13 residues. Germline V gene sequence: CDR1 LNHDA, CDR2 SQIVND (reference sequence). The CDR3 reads CASRTGGNTEAFF. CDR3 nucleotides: TGTGCCAGTCGGACAGGGGGGAACACTGAAGCTTTCTTT.

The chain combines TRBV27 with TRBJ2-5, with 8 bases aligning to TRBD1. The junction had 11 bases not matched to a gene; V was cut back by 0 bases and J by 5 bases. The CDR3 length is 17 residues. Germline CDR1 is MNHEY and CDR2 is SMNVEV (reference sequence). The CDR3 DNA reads TGTGCCAGCAGTTTATCCCGGGGGCAGGGGGCGCGGGAGACCCAGTACTTC. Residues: CASSLSRGQGARETQYF.

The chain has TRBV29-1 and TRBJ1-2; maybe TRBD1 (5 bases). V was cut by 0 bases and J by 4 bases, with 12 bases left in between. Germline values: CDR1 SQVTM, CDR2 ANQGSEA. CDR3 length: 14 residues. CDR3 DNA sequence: TGCAGCGTTGAAGACATATCCGGGGGCTATGGCTACACCTTC. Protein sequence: CSVEDISGGYGYTF.

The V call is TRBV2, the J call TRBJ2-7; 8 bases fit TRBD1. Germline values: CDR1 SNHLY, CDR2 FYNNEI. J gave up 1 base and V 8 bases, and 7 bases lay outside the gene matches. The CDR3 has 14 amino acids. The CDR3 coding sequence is TGTGCCAGCGAGGGGGACAGGTTTTCCTACGAGCAGTACTTC. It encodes CASEGDRFSYEQYF. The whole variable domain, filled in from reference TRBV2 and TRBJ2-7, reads EPEVTQTPSHQVTQMGQEVILRCVPISNHLYFYWYRQILGQKVEFLVSFYNNEISEKSEIFDDQFSVERPDGSNFTLKIRSTKLEDSAMYFCASEGDRFSYEQYFGPGTRLTVT.

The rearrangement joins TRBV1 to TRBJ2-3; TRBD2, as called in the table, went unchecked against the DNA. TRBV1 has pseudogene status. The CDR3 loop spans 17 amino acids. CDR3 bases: TGCACCAGCAGCCGGGCTAGCGGGAGAAGGGGCACAGATACGCAGTATTTT. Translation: CTSSRASGRRGTDTQYF.

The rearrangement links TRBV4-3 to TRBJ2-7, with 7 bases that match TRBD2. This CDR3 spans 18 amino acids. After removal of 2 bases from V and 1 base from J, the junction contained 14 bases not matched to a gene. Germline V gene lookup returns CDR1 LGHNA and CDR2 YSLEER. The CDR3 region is CASSQQPQGTISSYEQYF. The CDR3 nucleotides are TGCGCCAGCAGCCAACAACCCCAAGGGACTATCTCTTCCTACGAGCAGTACTTC.

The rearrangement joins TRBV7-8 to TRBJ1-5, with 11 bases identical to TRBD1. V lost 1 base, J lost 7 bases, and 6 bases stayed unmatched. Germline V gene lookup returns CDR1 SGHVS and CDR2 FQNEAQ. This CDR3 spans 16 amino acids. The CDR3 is CASSLVDRGLGQPQHF. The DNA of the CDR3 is TGTGCCAGCAGCTTAGTGGACAGGGGGCTGGGGCAGCCCCAGCATTTT.

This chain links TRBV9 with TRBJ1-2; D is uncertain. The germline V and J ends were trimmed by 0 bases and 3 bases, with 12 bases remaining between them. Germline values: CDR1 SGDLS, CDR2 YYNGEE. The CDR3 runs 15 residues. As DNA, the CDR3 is TGTGCCAGCAGCGTAGACCCACAGAATCACTATGGCTACACCTTC. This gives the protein CASSVDPQNHYGYTF. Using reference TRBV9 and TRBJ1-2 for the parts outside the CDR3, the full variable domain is DSGVTQTPKHLITATGQRVTLRCSPRSGDLSVYWYQQSLDQGLQFLIQYYNGEERAKGNILERFSAQQFPDLHSELNLSSLELGDSALYFCASSVDPQNHYGYTFGSGTRLTVV.

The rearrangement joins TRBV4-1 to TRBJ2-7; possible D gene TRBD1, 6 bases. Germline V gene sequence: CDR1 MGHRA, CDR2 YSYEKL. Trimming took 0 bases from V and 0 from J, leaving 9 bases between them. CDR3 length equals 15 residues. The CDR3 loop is CASSQEGDNSYEQYF. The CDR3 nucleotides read TGCGCCAGCAGCCAAGAGGGGGACAACTCCTACGAGCAGTACTTC.

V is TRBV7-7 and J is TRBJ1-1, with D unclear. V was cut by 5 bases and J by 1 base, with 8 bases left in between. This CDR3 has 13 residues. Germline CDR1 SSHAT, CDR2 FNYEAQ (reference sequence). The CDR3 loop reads CASSLRQNTEAFF. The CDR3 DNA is TGTGCCAGCAGCCTTCGACAGAACACTGAAGCTTTCTTT.

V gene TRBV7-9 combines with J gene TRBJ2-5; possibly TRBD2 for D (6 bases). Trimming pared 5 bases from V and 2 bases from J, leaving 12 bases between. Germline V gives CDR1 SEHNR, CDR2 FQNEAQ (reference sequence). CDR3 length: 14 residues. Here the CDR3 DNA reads TGTGCCAGCAGCCCCGGGAGATCACAAGAGACCCAGTACTTC. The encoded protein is CASSPGRSQETQYF.

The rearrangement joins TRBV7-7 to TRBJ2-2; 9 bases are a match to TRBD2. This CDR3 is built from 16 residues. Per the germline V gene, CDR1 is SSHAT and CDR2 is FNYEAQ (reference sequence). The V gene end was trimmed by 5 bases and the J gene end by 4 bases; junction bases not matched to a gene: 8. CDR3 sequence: CASSQLAGDITGELFF. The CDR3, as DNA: TGTGCCAGCAGCCAATTAGCGGGGGACATCACCGGGGAGCTGTTTTTT. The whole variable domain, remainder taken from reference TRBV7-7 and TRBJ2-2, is GAGVSQSPRYKVTKRGQDVTLRCDPISSHATLYWYQQALGQGPEFLTYFNYEAQPDKSGLPSDRFSAERPEGSISTLTIQRTEQRDSAMYRCASSQLAGDITGELFFGEGSRLTVL.

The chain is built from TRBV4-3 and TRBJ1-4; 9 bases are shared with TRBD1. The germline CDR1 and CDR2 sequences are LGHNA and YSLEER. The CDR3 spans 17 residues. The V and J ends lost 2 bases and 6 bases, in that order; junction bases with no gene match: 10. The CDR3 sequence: CASSQYRGLELDEKLFF. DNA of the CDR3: TGCGCCAGCAGCCAATACAGGGGGCTAGAATTGGATGAAAAACTGTTTTTT.

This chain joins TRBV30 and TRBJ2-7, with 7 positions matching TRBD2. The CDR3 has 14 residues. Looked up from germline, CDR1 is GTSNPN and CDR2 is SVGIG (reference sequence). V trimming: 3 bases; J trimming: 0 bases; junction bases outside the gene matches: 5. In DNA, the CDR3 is TGTGCCTGGAGAATCCGGGACTACTCCTACGAGCAGTACTTC. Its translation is CAWRIRDYSYEQYF. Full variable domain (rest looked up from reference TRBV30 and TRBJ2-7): SQTIHQWPATLVQPVGSPLSLECTVEGTSNPNLYWYRQAAGRGLQLLFYSVGIGQISSEVPQNLSASRPQDRQFILSSKKLLLSDSGFYLCAWRIRDYSYEQYFGPGTRLTVT.

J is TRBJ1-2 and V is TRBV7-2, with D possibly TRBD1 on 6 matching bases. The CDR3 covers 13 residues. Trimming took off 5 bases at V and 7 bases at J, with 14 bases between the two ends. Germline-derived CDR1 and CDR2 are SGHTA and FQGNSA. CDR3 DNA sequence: TGTGCCAGCAGCACCCCAGGGGTAGGTGGCTACACCTTC. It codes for CASSTPGVGGYTF. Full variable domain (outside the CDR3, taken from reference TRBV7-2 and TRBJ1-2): GAGVSQSPSNKVTEKGKDVELRCDPISGHTALYWYRQSLGQGLEFLIYFQGNSAPDKSGLPSDRFSAERTGGSVSTLTIQRTQQEDSAVYLCASSTPGVGGYTFGSGTRLTVV.

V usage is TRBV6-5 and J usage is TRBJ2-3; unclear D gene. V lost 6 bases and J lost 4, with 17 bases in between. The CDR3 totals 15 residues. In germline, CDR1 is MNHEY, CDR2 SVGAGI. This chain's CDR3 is CASSQQLVGSDTQYF. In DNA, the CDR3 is TGTGCCAGCAGCCAGCAGCTAGTTGGTTCAGATACGCAGTATTTT.

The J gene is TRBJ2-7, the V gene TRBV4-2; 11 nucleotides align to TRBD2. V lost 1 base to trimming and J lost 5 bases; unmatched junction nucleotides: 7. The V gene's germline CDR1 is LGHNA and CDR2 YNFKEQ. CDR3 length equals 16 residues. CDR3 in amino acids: CASSQVNSGRANEQYF. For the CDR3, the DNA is TGTGCCAGCAGCCAAGTGAATAGCGGGAGGGCCAACGAGCAGTACTTC.

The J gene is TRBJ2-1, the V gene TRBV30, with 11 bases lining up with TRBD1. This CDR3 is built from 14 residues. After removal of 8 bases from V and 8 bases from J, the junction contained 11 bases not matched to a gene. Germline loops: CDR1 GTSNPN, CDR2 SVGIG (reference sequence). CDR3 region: CALSMDRGRDEQFF. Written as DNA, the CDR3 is TGTGCCCTCTCCATGGACAGGGGGCGCGATGAGCAGTTCTTC. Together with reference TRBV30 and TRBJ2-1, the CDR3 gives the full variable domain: SQTIHQWPATLVQPVGSPLSLECTVEGTSNPNLYWYRQAAGRGLQLLFYSVGIGQISSEVPQNLSASRPQDRQFILSSKKLLLSDSGFYLCALSMDRGRDEQFFGPGTRLTVL.

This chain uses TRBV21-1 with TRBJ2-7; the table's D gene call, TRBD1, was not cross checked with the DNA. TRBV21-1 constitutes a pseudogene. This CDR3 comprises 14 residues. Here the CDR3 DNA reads TGTGCCAGCAGCGCGGACACCCATCCCTACGAGCAGTACTTC. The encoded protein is CASSADTHPYEQYF.

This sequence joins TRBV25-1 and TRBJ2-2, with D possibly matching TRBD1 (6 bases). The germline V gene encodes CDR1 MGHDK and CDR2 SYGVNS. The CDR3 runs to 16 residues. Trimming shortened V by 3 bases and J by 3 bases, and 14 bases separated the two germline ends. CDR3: CASSERTGRDTGELFF. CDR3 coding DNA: TGTGCCAGCAGTGAGCGAACAGGGCGCGACACCGGGGAGCTGTTTTTT. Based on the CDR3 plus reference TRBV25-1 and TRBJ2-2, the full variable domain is EADIYQTPRYLVIGTGKKITLECSQTMGHDKMYWYQQDPGMELHLIHYSYGVNSTEKGDLSSESTVSRIRTEHFPLTLESARPSHTSQYLCASSERTGRDTGELFFGEGSRLTVL.

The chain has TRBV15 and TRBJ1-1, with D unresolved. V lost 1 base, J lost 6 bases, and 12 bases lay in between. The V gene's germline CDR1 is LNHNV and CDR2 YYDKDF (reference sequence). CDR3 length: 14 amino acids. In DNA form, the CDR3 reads TGTGCCACCAGCAGAGCGGATAGAGGGTCTGAAGCTTTCTTT. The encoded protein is CATSRADRGSEAFF.

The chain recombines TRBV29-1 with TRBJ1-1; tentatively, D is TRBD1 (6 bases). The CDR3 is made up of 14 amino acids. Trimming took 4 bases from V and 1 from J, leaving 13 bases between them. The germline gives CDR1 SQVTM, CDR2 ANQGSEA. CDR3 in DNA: TGCAGCGTTGGCGTCCAGACAGGGAACACTGAAGCTTTCTTT. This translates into CSVGVQTGNTEAFF.